Listed below are T cell receptor beta chains from one sample, sequenced in a study of cytomegalovirus exposure and HLA in healthy donors. TCRdb keeps only in-frame clones here, not all; method: immunoSEQ multiplex PCR. The sample lists approximately 160,000 clones; approximately 80% were seen once. Sequences were obtained from PBMCs. All receptors come from a man aged 30 to 39 in good health and CMV-seropositive. CDR3s include the opening cysteine and the closing phenylalanine or tryptophan. The D gene is left open where the match is weak. Only part of the rows carry a size: once, few, many, or a class if the clone is expanded.

.,TRBJ1-4,TRBD1,TRBV5-4,15,TGTGCCAGCAGCCCGGACAGGGCAACTAATGAAAAACTGTTTTTT,CASSPDRATNEKLFF
.,TRBJ2-2,TRBD2,TRBV7-2,16,TGTGCCAGCAGCGACGGACTAGCGAAGAACACCGGGGAGCTGTTTTTT,CASSDGLAKNTGELFF
few,TRBJ1-1,.,TRBV4-3,14,TGCGCCAGCAGCCAACAGGGCAAGAACACTGAAGCTTTCTTT,CASSQQGKNTEAFF
.,TRBJ1-5,.,TRBV19,16,TGTGCCAGTAGTCTCCGTGGAGGGAACAGCAATCAGCCCCAGCATTTT,CASSLRGGNSNQPQHF
.,TRBJ2-7,TRBD1,TRBV7-9,15,TGTGCCAGCAGCGCCACTACAGGGGTACCCTACGAGCAGTACTTC,CASSATTGVPYEQYF
few,TRBJ2-2,TRBD2,TRBV13,19,TGTGCCAGCAGCTTAGGCGGTCGGGGTAGCGGGAGACTTCCCGGGGAGCTGTTTTTT,CASSLGGRGSGRLPGELFF
.,TRBJ2-1,TRBD2,TRBV7-3,18,TGTGCCAGCAGCTTACCGGGACTAGCGGACCCCGGGACCCATGAGCAGTTCTTC,CASSLPGLADPGTHEQFF
.,TRBJ1-3,.,TRBV14,14,TGTGCCAGCAGTCTATCCGTTTCTGGAAACACCATATATTTT,CASSLSVSGNTIYF
.,TRBJ2-7,TRBD2,TRBV28,17,TGTGCCAGCAGCTTGACTAGCGGGAGGACCCGTCTTAGGGAGCAGTACTTC,CASSLTSGRTRLREQYF
few,TRBJ1-5,.,TRBV27,15,TGTGCCAGCAGTTTAATAGGGGGAGGCAATCAGCCCCAGCATTTT,CASSLIGGGNQPQHF
.,TRBJ2-3,.,TRBV28,16,TGTGCCAGCAGCCAATATGCGGCCCGGAGCACAGATACGCAGTATTTT,CASSQYAARSTDTQYF
.,TRBJ2-7,TRBD2,TRBV6-1,16,TGTGCCAGCAGTGGACTCGCGGGGGGCAGCTCCTACGAGCAGTACTTC,CASSGLAGGSSYEQYF
once,TRBJ2-7,TRBD1,TRBV5-1,16,TGCGCCAGCAGCCCGGCCGTGGGACAGGGAGCAATCGAGCAGTACTTC,CASSPAVGQGAIEQYF
few,TRBJ1-4,.,TRBV28,14,TGTGCCAGCAGTTACCTTCAGGGTAATGAAAAACTGTTTTTT,CASSYLQGNEKLFF
.,TRBJ2-5,.,TRBV5-6,15,TGTGCCAGCAGCTCCACCCTTCTGGTTCAGGAGACCCAGTACTTC,CASSSTLLVQETQYF
.,TRBJ2-7,TRBD2,TRBV4-3,13,TGCGCCAGCAGCCCGGGACTAGTCTACGAGCAGTACTTC,CASSPGLVYEQYF
once,TRBJ1-3,.,TRBV2,15,TGTGCCAGCGGCCGAGGGCGGGAGGCTGGAAACACCATATATTTT,CASGRGREAGNTIYF
.,TRBJ1-5,TRBD1,TRBV6-5,14,TGTGCCAGCAGCTTGGGACAGGGCAATCAGCCCCAGCATTTT,CASSLGQGNQPQHF
.,TRBJ2-7,TRBD1,TRBV28,15,TGTGCCAGCAGGGAGACAGGGGGCTCTCTCTCCGAGCAGTACTTC,CASRETGGSLSEQYF
.,TRBJ2-7,.,TRBV6-1,13,TGTGCCAGCAGAAGGACAAGCAACTACGAGCAGTACTTC,CASRRTSNYEQYF
once,TRBJ2-3,.,TRBV29-1,13,TGCAGCGTTTCCGGGATTTACACAGATACGCAGTATTTT,CSVSGIYTDTQYF
.,TRBJ1-1,TRBD1,TRBV6-5,14,TGTGCCAGCAGCCGGACAGGGGGCCAGGCTGAAGCTTTCTTT,CASSRTGGQAEAFF
.,TRBJ2-7,.,TRBV29-1,12,TGCAGCGTTGCGGGACTCGAGTACGAGCAGTACTTC,CSVAGLEYEQYF
.,TRBJ2-7,.,TRBV5-1,15,TGCGCCAGCAGCTTGGGTCCAGGGGTCACCTACGAGCAGTACTTC,CASSLGPGVTYEQYF
.,TRBJ2-2,TRBD1,TRBV5-6,15,TGTGCCAGCAGCTGGGACAGGGGGCAGACCGGGGAGCTGTTTTTT,CASSWDRGQTGELFF
.,TRBJ2-1,TRBD2,TRBV28,19,TGTGCCAGTACCAGTCTAGCGGGAGTCGACTTACACTCCTACAATGAGCAGTTCTTC,CASTSLAGVDLHSYNEQFF
.,TRBJ2-5,TRBD2,TRBV11-2,16,TGTGCCAGCAGCTTAGAGTTTAGCGGGATTGGGGAGACCCAGTACTTC,CASSLEFSGIGETQYF
.,TRBJ2-1,.,TRBV7-2,15,TGTGCCAGCAGCCCATCGCGAAACCAGGGAAATGAGCAGTTCTTC,CASSPSRNQGNEQFF
.,TRBJ1-2,TRBD1,TRBV5-1,15,TGCGCCAGCAGCTTGGCGACAGGGGGCGCGTATGGCTACACCTTC,CASSLATGGAYGYTF
.,TRBJ1-6,.,TRBV11-2,13,TGTGCCAGCAGCTTAGATGCGGGATCACCCCTCCACTTT,CASSLDAGSPLHF
.,TRBJ1-2,.,TRBV5-6,16,TGTGCCAGCAGCTTGGACTGGGCGGGTAGCAACTATGGCTACACCTTC,CASSLDWAGSNYGYTF
once,TRBJ2-7,.,TRBV28,13,TGTGCCAGCAGTTTTTCCCACTCCTACGAGCAGTACTTC,CASSFSHSYEQYF
few,TRBJ2-1,.,TRBV28,13,TGTGCCAGCCAACCGAGCTCCTACAATGAGCAGTTCTTC,CASQPSSYNEQFF
.,TRBJ1-3,TRBD1,TRBV14,17,TGTGCCAGCAGCCATGACAGGGGGATCCTCTCTGGAAACACCATATATTTT,CASSHDRGILSGNTIYF
.,TRBJ2-2,.,TRBV7-3,14,TGTGCCAGCAGCTTTGAGCAGGGGACCGGGGAGCTGTTTTTT,CASSFEQGTGELFF
.,TRBJ1-6,.,TRBV25-1,15,TGTGCCAGCAGTGAAACTAGCTCCTATAATTCACCCCTCCACTTT,CASSETSSYNSPLHF
few,TRBJ1-1,.,TRBV6-5,14,TGTGCCAGCAGTTACGGAACAGGGATCACTGAAGCTTTCTTT,CASSYGTGITEAFF
.,TRBJ1-2,TRBD1,TRBV7-2,15,TGTGCCAGCACCTCCTTAGGGGGGACAGGGTCTGGCTACACCTTC,CASTSLGGTGSGYTF
.,TRBJ2-7,TRBD2,TRBV5-1,15,TGCGCCAGCAGCCTAAGGACTAGCGCCTCCTACGAGCAGTACTTC,CASSLRTSASYEQYF
few,TRBJ2-3,.,TRBV18,14,TGTGCCAGCTCACTGGTCACGAGGGAGGATACGCAGTATTTT,CASSLVTREDTQYF
once,TRBJ1-5,.,TRBV19,16,TGTGCCAGTAGTAACCCCAGGAGGGAACGGAATCAGCCCCAGCATTTT,CASSNPRRERNQPQHF
.,TRBJ2-5,.,TRBV7-6,13,TGTGCCAGCAGCTTTCACTTCCAAGAGACCCAGTACTTC,CASSFHFQETQYF
.,TRBJ1-5,.,TRBV7-2,13,TGTGCCAGCAGCTTAGACAGAAATCAGCCCCAGCATTTT,CASSLDRNQPQHF
.,TRBJ2-2,.,TRBV9,13,TGTGCCAGCAGCGCTAAAAACACCGGGGAGCTGTTTTTT,CASSAKNTGELFF
few,TRBJ2-1,TRBD2,TRBV4-2,17,TGTGCCAGCAGCCAAGGGGGTAGCGGGGATCCCTACAATGAGCAGTTCTTC,CASSQGGSGDPYNEQFF
.,TRBJ1-2,TRBD1,TRBV19,15,TGTGCCAGTAGTATGGTGACAGGGGGCGACTATGGCTACACCTTC,CASSMVTGGDYGYTF
.,TRBJ1-3,TRBD1,TRBV2,15,TGTGCCAGCAGTGGAGGGGGCGCACCGGGAAACACCATATATTTT,CASSGGGAPGNTIYF
.,TRBJ1-1,.,TRBV19,13,TGTGCCAGTAGTATAGGTAAGGGGATAAGAGCTTTCTTT,CASSIGKGIRAFF
.,TRBJ2-7,TRBD2,TRBV6-4,15,TGTGCCAGCAGCAATACTAGCGGGGGATCCTACGAGCAGTACTTC,CASSNTSGGSYEQYF
.,TRBJ1-1,.,TRBV7-2,13,TGTGCCAGCAGCTTACCGGTTCGGTGGGAAGCTTTCTTT,CASSLPVRWEAFF
few,TRBJ1-5,.,TRBV5-1,14,TGCGCCAGCAGCCGTGGAGGCGTCGGCGAGCCCCAGCATTTT,CASSRGGVGEPQHF
.,TRBJ2-4,.,TRBV6-5,14,TGTGCCAGCGGCCATATCGCAGGGTGGCACATTCAGTACTTC,CASGHIAGWHIQYF
once,TRBJ1-5,.,TRBV15,16,TGTGCCACCAGCAGAGATGATCTGGGGCGAAATCAGCCCCAGCATTTT,CATSRDDLGRNQPQHF
few,TRBJ1-1,TRBD1,TRBV28,13,TGTGCCACCACGGTTGGGGACAGGGGGAGAGCTTTCTTT,CATTVGDRGRAFF
.,TRBJ2-7,TRBD1,TRBV4-3,13,TGCGCCAGCAGCCATGGACAGGGCTACGAGCAGTACTTC,CASSHGQGYEQYF